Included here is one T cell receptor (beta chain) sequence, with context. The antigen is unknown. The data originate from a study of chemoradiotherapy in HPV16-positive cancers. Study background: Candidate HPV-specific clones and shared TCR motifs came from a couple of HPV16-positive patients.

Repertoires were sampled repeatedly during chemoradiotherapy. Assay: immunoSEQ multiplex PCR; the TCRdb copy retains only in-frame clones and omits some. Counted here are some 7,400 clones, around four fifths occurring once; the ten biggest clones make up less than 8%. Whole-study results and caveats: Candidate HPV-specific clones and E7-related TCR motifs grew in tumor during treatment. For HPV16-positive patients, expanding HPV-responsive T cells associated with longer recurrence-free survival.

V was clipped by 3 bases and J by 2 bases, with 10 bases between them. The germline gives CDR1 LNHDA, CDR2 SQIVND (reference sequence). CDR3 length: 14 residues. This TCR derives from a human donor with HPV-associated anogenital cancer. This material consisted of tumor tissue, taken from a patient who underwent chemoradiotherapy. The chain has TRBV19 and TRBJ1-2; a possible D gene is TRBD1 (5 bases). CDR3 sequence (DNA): TGTGCCAGTAGTATTCCCCGACAGAACTATGGCTACACCTTC. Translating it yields CASSIPRQNYGYTF.